This T cell receptor (beta chain) was obtained from a study of T cell repertoires in cytomegalovirus infection. Germline values: CDR1 SGHVS, CDR2 FQNEAQ. CDR3 length equals 13 residues. V shed 1 base and J shed 6 bases, with 10 bases lying between them. This clonotype occurred many times. The antigen remains unidentified. TCRdb re-analysed the reads in MiXCR, keeping a single row per CDR3 protein. The data hold roughly 800,000 distinct CDR3 sequences, with just under 30% observed a single time. The sample consisted of cultured CD8+ T cells from PBMCs, taken from culture after CMV antigen stimulation. The chain links TRBV7-8 to TRBJ2-7; D remains ambiguous. This TCR came from a human donor in good health (CMV status not recorded). Some clones in this sample may be carry-over from other donors' samples. CDR3 residues: CASSLVRAREQYF. The CDR3 nucleotides are TGTGCCAGCAGCTTAGTCCGGGCGCGCGAGCAGTACTTC.